The 30 T cell receptor beta chains listed next were all sequenced from one sample in a study of post-analysis software for immune sequencing data. Study observations and caveats: Controls showed lower frequencies than patients for five TRBV segments, and TRBV5-6, TRBV5-1 and TRBV20-1 were among these.

Researchers reported that TCR beta cDNA libraries carried unique molecular identifiers. Each CDR3 protein gets one entry after TCRdb re-called the PCR reads with MiXCR. In the table there are fewer than 900,000 distinct CDR3 sequences, about half of which are singletons. These receptors lack a known antigen. The source material was blood. Source of these receptors: a girl aged 5-17 years with multiple sclerosis.

The table lists this clonotype with a few counts. The V and J genes are TRBV12-3 or TRBV12-4 and TRBJ1-1; D possibly corresponds to TRBD1 (6 bases). Between the trimmed V and J ends, which lost 8 bases and 1 base, there was a span of 11 bases. The CDR3 is 13 residues long. CDR3: CASRLTGNTEAFF. As DNA, the CDR3 is TGTGCCAGCCGTCTGACAGGGAACACTGAAGCTTTCTTT.

This clonotype was seen more than once but under ten times. V gene TRBV29-1 combines with J gene TRBJ2-7; D is undetermined. This CDR3 is 12 amino acids long. V shed 7 bases and J shed 0 bases, with 10 bases lying between them. Germline V gene lookup returns CDR1 SQVTM and CDR2 ANQGSEA. The DNA for the CDR3 is TGCAGCGCCGAGGACGGCTCCTACGAGCAGTACTTC. It encodes CSAEDGSYEQYF.

The genes are TRBV12-3 or TRBV12-4 and TRBJ1-5; D gene ambiguous. The V end was cut by 3 bases, the J end by 6 bases, with 12 bases between. CDR3 length: 14 residues. CDR3 residues: CASSLSPGSQPQHF. The CDR3 DNA reads TGTGCCAGCAGTTTGTCTCCGGGGAGTCAGCCCCAGCATTTT.

The chain joins TRBV29-1 to TRBJ2-3; D gene uncertain. The CDR3 spans 14 residues. Per germline, CDR1 SQVTM and CDR2 ANQGSEA. V was clipped by 6 bases and J by 0 bases, with 13 bases between them. The CDR3 bases are TGCAGCGTCGCCCGGTCAGGCAGCACAGATACGCAGTATTTT. It specifies CSVARSGSTDTQYF.

The chain has TRBV3-1 and TRBJ1-1; tentative D call: TRBD1 (5 bases). V dropped 7 bases and J dropped 1 base, with 16 bases sitting between them. This CDR3 is built from 15 residues. CDR1 LGHDT and CDR2 YNNKEL come from the germline V gene (reference sequence). The CDR3 loop reads CASTREVQGNTEAFF. The CDR3 coding sequence is TGTGCCAGCACCCGCGAGGTCCAGGGGAACACTGAAGCTTTCTTT. The full variable domain, its missing parts supplied by reference TRBV3-1 and TRBJ1-1, is DTAVSQTPKYLVTQMGNDKSIKCEQNLGHDTMYWYKQDSKKFLKIMFSYNNKELIINETVPNRFSPKSPDKAHLNLHINSLELGDSAVYFCASTREVQGNTEAFFGQGTRLTVV.

The chain employs TRBV20-1 and TRBJ1-2; possible D gene TRBD1, 5 bases. Germline-derived CDR1 and CDR2 are DFQATT and SNEGSKA (reference sequence). The CDR3 is made up of 14 amino acids. V lost 1 base, J lost 5 bases, and 14 bases lay in between. The CDR3 DNA follows: TGCAGTGCTAGAGTCCCGGGACGTGGGTATGGCTACACCTTC. This translates into CSARVPGRGYGYTF.

This clonotype occurred a few times. The rearrangement links TRBV7-3 to TRBJ2-7, with 8 bases matching TRBD2. Germline loops: CDR1 SGHTA, CDR2 FQGTGA. V was pared by 5 bases and J by 5 bases, with 5 bases of the junction left unmatched. This CDR3 has 13 amino acids. CDR3 coding DNA: TGTGCCAGCAGCCTCCGGGAGGGGAACGAGCAGTACTTC. Translating it yields CASSLREGNEQYF.

This clonotype has more than one count but fewer than ten. The chain uses TRBV20-1 and TRBJ2-3, with D possibly TRBD2 on 7 matching bases. Germline CDR1 reads DFQATT; CDR2 reads SNEGSKA (reference sequence). V was pared by 1 base and J by 4 bases, with 15 bases between. This CDR3 region has 15 residues. The CDR3 DNA is TGCAGTGCTAGAGCAGGCAAAGGGGGGGCAGATACGCAGTATTTT. It encodes CSARAGKGGADTQYF.

This chain connects TRBV2 to TRBJ2-1; D is uncertain. Trimming left V 7 bases short and J 0 bases short, with 10 bases between. Germline-derived CDR1 and CDR2 are SNHLY and FYNNEI. The CDR3 consists of 14 residues. CDR3 nucleotide sequence: TGTGCCAGCATGGACGTCCGCTCCTACAATGAGCAGTTCTTC. This encodes CASMDVRSYNEQFF.

The sample holds one count of this clonotype. The J gene is TRBJ2-5, the V gene TRBV20-1; 8 bases line up with TRBD1. The length of the CDR3 is 14 residues. After removal of 2 bases from V and 5 bases from J, the junction contained 7 bases not matched to a gene. Germline V gene sequence: CDR1 DFQATT, CDR2 SNEGSKA (reference sequence). The CDR3 region has the DNA TGCAGTGCTAGACGCCAGGGGGCGTGGGAGACCCAGTACTTC. Translating gives CSARRQGAWETQYF.

This clonotype was seen a few times. The gene calls are TRBV27 and TRBJ1-2; unclear D gene. The V and J ends lost 5 bases and 7 bases respectively, with 14 bases between them. Germline V CDR1 and CDR2: MNHEY, SMNVEV (reference sequence). CDR3 size: 13 residues. CDR3: CASSLGPGSGYTF. CDR3 coding DNA: TGTGCCAGCAGTCTAGGACCCGGTAGTGGCTACACCTTC.

The rearrangement links TRBV6-5 to TRBJ1-2, with 9 bases matching TRBD1. The CDR3 loop spans 15 amino acids. The J segment lost 3 bases and the V segment lost 6 bases, leaving 8 bases of the junction unmatched. Germline V CDR1 and CDR2: MNHEY, SVGAGI. CDR3 loop: CASRGDRGRDYGYTF. The CDR3 DNA is TGTGCCAGCAGAGGCGACAGGGGGAGGGACTATGGCTACACCTTC.

The chain employs TRBV7-2 and TRBJ1-1; TRBD1 matches 8 bases. CDR1 SGHTA and CDR2 FQGNSA come from the germline V gene. The CDR3 spans 14 residues. V shed 4 bases and J 1 base; nucleotides not matched to a gene: 2. CDR3 nucleotide sequence: TGTGCCAGCAGCTGGGGACAGGAGAACACTGAAGCTTTCTTT. The encoded protein is CASSWGQENTEAFF.

The chain is built from TRBV27 and TRBJ2-5; possible D gene TRBD1, 6 bases. Trimming took off 5 bases at V and 4 bases at J, with 17 bases between the two ends. The CDR3 is 15 amino acids. Germline-derived CDR1 and CDR2 are MNHEY and SMNVEV (reference sequence). CDR3 in amino acids: CASSPQGIVGETQYF. For the CDR3, the DNA is TGTGCCAGCAGTCCACAGGGTATTGTAGGAGAGACCCAGTACTTC.

The V and J genes are TRBV10-3 and TRBJ1-2; D gene uncertain. The CDR3 covers 13 residues. The germline gives CDR1 ENHRY, CDR2 SYGVKD. Between the trimmed V and J ends, which lost 0 bases and 8 bases, there was a span of 10 bases. The CDR3 DNA sequence: TGTGCCATCAGTGAGTCCTCGAGGACGGGCTACACCTTC. This encodes CAISESSRTGYTF.

This chain connects TRBV6-1 to TRBJ2-2; no clear D gene. The CDR3 runs to 12 residues. The V end was cut by 2 bases, the J end by 4 bases, with 2 bases between. CDR1 is MNHNS and CDR2 is SASEGT in the germline V gene. CDR3 loop: CASSEPTGELFF. In DNA form, the CDR3 reads TGTGCCAGCAGTGAACCCACCGGGGAGCTGTTTTTT.

The rearrangement links TRBV12-3 or TRBV12-4 to TRBJ2-3, with TRBD2 identical over 8 bases. The CDR3 runs 21 residues. With 4 bases clipped from V and 0 bases from J, the junction kept 21 bases outside the gene matches. Here the CDR3 reads CASSSFNRGLAPVASTDTQYF. The CDR3 coding sequence is TGTGCCAGCAGTTCGTTCAACCGCGGACTAGCACCAGTGGCCAGCACAGATACGCAGTATTTT.

This clonotype was seen a few times. The rearrangement joins TRBV7-2 to TRBJ2-3, with 10 bases matching TRBD2. The length of the CDR3 is 16 residues. CDR1 SGHTA and CDR2 FQGNSA come from the germline V gene. V trimming: 5 bases; J trimming: 0 bases; junction bases outside the gene matches: 5. The CDR3 loop reads CASSQTSGTSTDTQYF. The CDR3 DNA sequence: TGTGCCAGCAGCCAAACTAGCGGGACCAGCACAGATACGCAGTATTTT.

The chain couples TRBV7-8 to TRBJ2-7; 7 bases fit TRBD1. The germline CDR1 and CDR2 sequences are SGHVS and FQNEAQ. J gave up 2 bases and V 1 base, and 8 bases lay outside the gene matches. The CDR3 has 16 amino acids. The CDR3 spells CASSLVSGTEPYEQYF. Here the CDR3 DNA reads TGTGCCAGCAGCTTAGTTTCCGGGACAGAACCCTACGAGCAGTACTTC.

V usage is TRBV10-1 and J usage is TRBJ2-5; 11 nucleotides agree with TRBD2. The germline V gene encodes CDR1 WNHNN and CDR2 SYGVQD (reference sequence). The CDR3 sequence is 14 residues long. With 2 bases clipped from V and 6 bases from J, the junction kept 2 bases outside the gene matches. The CDR3 DNA reads TGCGCCAGCAGTGAGACTAGCGGGAGAAAGACCCAGTACTTC. As protein: CASSETSGRKTQYF.

This clonotype was seen more than once but under ten times. This CDR3 reads CASSLRTSGRWDNEQFF. The CDR3, as DNA: TGTGCCAGCAGCTTGAGGACTAGCGGGAGGTGGGACAATGAGCAGTTCTTC. This rearrangement joins TRBV5-6 to TRBJ2-1, with 14 bases that match TRBD2. The CDR3 has 17 residues. The trim removed 1 base at V and 5 bases at J, leaving 5 bases unmatched. The germline V gene has CDR1 SGHDT and CDR2 YYEEEE.

The V gene is TRBV7-3, the J gene TRBJ2-1; TRBD2 matches at 9 bases. The ends lost 5 bases at V and 8 bases at J; junction bases unmatched: 7. The CDR3 is made up of 14 amino acids. Germline V lookup: CDR1 SGHTA, CDR2 FQGTGA. DNA for the CDR3: TGTGCCAGCAGCCCCGGGCGGGAGGGATATGAGCAGTTCTTC. Residues: CASSPGREGYEQFF.

V usage is TRBV3-1 and J usage is TRBJ2-5; tentative D call: TRBD1 (6 bases). CDR1 LGHDT and CDR2 YNNKEL come from the germline V gene (reference sequence). The V end lost 0 bases, the J end lost 5 bases, and 13 bases lay between the germline ends. The CDR3 extends over 15 amino acids. In DNA, the CDR3 is TGTGCCAGCAGCCAAGACACACAGGGACGCGAGACCCAGTACTTC. Translating gives CASSQDTQGRETQYF.

This clonotype was seen a handful of times. The J gene is TRBJ1-2, the V gene TRBV5-5, with D unresolved. Trimming removed 1 base at V and 1 base at J, with 11 bases between. The CDR3 is made up of 15 amino acids. In germline, CDR1 is SGHKS, CDR2 YYEKEE (reference sequence). CDR3 loop: CASSLSAAFNYGYTF. The CDR3 DNA reads as TGTGCCAGCAGCTTGAGTGCCGCCTTTAACTATGGCTACACCTTC.

The chain is built from TRBV6-5 and TRBJ2-5; 8 bases fit TRBD1. The J call could be wrong; TRBJ2-7 is a better fit for the DNA end. The CDR3 is 18 amino acids. CDR1 and CDR2 (germline): MNHEY, SVGAGI. CDR3 DNA: TGTGCCAGCAGTTACGATGGAAACTACAGGGGGTCAAGGGACGAGCAGTACTTC. It is translated as CASSYDGNYRGSRDEQYF.

This clonotype was seen only a few times. V and J are TRBV10-3 and TRBJ2-5; D unresolved. Per the germline V gene, CDR1 is ENHRY and CDR2 is SYGVKD. V lost 0 bases and J lost 1, with 6 bases in between. The CDR3 loop spans 14 amino acids. CDR3 nucleotides: TGTGCCATCAGTGAGTCGATTGGCCAAGAGACCCAGTACTTC. Translating it yields CAISESIGQETQYF.

The J gene is TRBJ2-1, the V gene TRBV20-1; D is perhaps TRBD2 (7 bases). CDR1 is DFQATT and CDR2 is SNEGSKA in the germline V gene (reference sequence). CDR3 length: 14 amino acids. The CDR3: CGQKSGNAYNEQFF. The CDR3 DNA sequence: TGCGGACAGAAAAGCGGGAACGCCTACAATGAGCAGTTCTTC.

V and J are TRBV14 and TRBJ2-7; possible D gene TRBD1, 6 bases. The V gene lost 4 bases and the J gene lost 8 bases, with 21 bases spanning the gap. The germline V gene encodes CDR1 SGHDN and CDR2 FVKESK. The CDR3 runs 15 residues. CDR3 coding DNA: TGTGCCAGCAGCCCGCAGGGGTCCCGGGAAGGCAAGCAGTACTTC. This encodes CASSPQGSREGKQYF.

The chain is built from TRBV12-3 or TRBV12-4 and TRBJ2-5; weak D call: TRBD2 (5 bases). Trimming cost V 3 bases and J 3 bases, with 17 bases left between them. There are 16 residues in the CDR3. The chain's CDR3 is CASSLSRVRVKETQYF. In nucleotides, the CDR3 is TGTGCCAGCAGTTTGTCCCGGGTGCGGGTGAAAGAGACCCAGTACTTC.

The rearrangement links TRBV12-3 or TRBV12-4 to TRBJ2-1; TRBD2 agrees at 11 bases. This CDR3 spans 16 amino acids. Trimming removed 8 bases from V and 5 bases from J; junction bases left unmatched: 11. The CDR3 loop is CASQTWGLAENNEQFF. As DNA, the CDR3 is TGTGCCAGCCAGACCTGGGGACTAGCGGAAAACAATGAGCAGTTCTTC.